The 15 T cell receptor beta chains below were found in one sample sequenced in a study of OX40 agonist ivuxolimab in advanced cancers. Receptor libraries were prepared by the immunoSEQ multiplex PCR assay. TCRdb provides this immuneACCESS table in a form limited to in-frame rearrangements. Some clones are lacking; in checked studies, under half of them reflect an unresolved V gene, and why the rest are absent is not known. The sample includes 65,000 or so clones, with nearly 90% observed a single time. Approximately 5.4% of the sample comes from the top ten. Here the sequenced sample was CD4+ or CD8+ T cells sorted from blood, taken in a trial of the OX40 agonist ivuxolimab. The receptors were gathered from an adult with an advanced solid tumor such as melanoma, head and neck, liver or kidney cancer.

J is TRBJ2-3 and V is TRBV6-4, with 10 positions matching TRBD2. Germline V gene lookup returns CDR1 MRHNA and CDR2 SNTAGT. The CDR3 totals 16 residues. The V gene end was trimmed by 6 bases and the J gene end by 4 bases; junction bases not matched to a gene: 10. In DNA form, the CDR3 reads TGTGCCAGCAGCTTAACCGGGACTAGCGAAGCAGATACGCAGTATTTT. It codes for CASSLTGTSEADTQYF.

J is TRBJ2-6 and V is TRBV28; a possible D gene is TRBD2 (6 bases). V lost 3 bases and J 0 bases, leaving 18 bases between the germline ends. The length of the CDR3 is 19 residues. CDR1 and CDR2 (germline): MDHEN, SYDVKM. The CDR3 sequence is CASSLEGPELFSGANVLTF. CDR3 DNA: TGTGCCAGCAGTTTGGAGGGTCCGGAACTGTTCTCTGGGGCCAACGTCCTGACTTTC. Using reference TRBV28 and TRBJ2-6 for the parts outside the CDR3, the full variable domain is DVKVTQSSRYLVKRTGEKVFLECVQDMDHENMFWYRQDPGLGLRLIYFSYDVKMKEKGDIPEGYSVSREKKERFSLILESASTNQTSMYLCASSLEGPELFSGANVLTFGAGSRLTVL.

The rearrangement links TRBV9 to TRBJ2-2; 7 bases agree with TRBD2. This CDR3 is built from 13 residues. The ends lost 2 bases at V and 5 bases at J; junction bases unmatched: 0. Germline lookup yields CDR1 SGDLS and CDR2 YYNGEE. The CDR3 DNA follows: TGTGCCAGCAGCGTGGGAGGGACCGGGGAGCTGTTTTTT. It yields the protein CASSVGGTGELFF.

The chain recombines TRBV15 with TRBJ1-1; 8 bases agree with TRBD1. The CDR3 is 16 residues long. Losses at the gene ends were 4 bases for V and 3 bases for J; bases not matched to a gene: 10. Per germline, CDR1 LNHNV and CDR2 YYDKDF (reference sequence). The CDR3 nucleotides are TGTGCCACCAGCAAACTTCAGGGGGCGCCGGACACTGAAGCTTTCTTT. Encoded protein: CATSKLQGAPDTEAFF.

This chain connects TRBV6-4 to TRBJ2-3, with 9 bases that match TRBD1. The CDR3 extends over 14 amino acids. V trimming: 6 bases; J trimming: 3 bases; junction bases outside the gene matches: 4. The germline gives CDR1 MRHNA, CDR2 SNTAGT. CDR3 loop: CASRPGQGTDTQYF. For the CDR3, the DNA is TGTGCCAGCAGGCCGGGACAGGGTACAGATACGCAGTATTTT.

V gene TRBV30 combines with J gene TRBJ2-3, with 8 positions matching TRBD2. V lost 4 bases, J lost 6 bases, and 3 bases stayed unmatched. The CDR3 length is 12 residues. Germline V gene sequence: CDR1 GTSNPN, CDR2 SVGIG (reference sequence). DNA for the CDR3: TGTGCCTGGACCCGGGGGGGTGATACGCAGTATTTT. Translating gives CAWTRGGDTQYF.

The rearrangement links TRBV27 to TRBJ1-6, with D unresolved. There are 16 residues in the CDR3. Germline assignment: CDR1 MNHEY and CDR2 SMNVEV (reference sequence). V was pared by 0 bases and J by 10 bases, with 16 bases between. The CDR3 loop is CASSLSTDVGGSPLHF. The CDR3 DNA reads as TGTGCCAGCAGTTTATCAACGGACGTAGGAGGGTCACCCCTCCACTTT.

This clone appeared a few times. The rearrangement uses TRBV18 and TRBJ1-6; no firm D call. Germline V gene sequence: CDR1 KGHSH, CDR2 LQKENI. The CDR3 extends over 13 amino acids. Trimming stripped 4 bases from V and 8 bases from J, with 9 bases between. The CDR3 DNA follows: TGTGCCAGCTCACTCGGTTCGGATTCACCCCTCCACTTT. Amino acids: CASSLGSDSPLHF.

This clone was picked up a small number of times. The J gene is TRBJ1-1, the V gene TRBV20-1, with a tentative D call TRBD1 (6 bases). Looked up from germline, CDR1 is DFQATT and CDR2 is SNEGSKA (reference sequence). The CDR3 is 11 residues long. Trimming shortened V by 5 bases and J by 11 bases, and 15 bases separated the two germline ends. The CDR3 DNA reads TGCAGTGCTGGGGGGGACATCGGGGCTTTCTTT. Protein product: CSAGGDIGAFF.

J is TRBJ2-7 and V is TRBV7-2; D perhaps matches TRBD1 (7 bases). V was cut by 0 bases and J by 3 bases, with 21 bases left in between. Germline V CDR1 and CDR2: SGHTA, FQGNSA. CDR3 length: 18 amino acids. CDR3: CASSLALDVGQGGYEQYF. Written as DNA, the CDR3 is TGTGCCAGCAGCTTAGCCCTTGATGTAGGGCAGGGGGGCTACGAGCAGTACTTC.

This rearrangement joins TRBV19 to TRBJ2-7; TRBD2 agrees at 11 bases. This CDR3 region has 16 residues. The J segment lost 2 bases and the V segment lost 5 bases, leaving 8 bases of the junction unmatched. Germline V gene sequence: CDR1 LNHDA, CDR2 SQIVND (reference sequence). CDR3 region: CASSAGTSGRTYEQYF. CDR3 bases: TGTGCCAGTAGTGCAGGAACTAGCGGGAGAACCTACGAGCAGTACTTC. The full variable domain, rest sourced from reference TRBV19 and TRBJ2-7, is DGGITQSPKYLFRKEGQNVTLSCEQNLNHDAMYWYRQDPGQGLRLIYYSQIVNDFQKGDIAEGYSVSREKKESFPLTVTSAQKNPTAFYLCASSAGTSGRTYEQYFGPGTRLTVT.

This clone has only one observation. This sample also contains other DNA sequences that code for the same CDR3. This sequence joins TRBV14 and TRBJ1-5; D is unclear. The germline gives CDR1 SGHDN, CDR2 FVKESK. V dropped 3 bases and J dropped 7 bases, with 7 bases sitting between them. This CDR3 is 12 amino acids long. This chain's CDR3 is CASSHNNQPQHF. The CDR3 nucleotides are TGTGCCAGCAGCCATAACAACCAGCCCCAGCATTTT.

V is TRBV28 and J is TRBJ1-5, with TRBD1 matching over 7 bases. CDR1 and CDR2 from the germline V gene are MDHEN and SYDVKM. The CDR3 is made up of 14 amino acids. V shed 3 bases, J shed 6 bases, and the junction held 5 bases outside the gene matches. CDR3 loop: CASSLGGGSQPQHF. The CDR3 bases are TGTGCCAGCAGTTTGGGAGGGGGCAGTCAGCCCCAGCATTTT. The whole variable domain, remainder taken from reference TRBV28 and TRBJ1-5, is DVKVTQSSRYLVKRTGEKVFLECVQDMDHENMFWYRQDPGLGLRLIYFSYDVKMKEKGDIPEGYSVSREKKERFSLILESASTNQTSMYLCASSLGGGSQPQHFGDGTRLSIL.

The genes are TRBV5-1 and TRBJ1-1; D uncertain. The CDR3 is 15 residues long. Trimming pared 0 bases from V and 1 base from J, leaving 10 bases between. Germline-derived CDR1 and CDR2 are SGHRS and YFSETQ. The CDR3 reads CASSLGSPSNTEAFF. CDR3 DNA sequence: TGCGCCAGCAGCTTGGGCTCACCTTCGAACACTGAAGCTTTCTTT. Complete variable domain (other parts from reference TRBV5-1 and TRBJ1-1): KAGVTQTPRYLIKTRGQQVTLSCSPISGHRSVSWYQQTPGQGLQFLFEYFSETQRNKGNFPGRFSGRQFSNSRSEMNVSTLELGDSALYLCASSLGSPSNTEAFFGQGTRLTVV.

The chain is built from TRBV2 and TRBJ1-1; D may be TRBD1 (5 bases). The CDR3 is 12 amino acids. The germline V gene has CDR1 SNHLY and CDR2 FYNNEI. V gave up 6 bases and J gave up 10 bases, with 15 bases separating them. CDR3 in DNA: TGTGCCAGCAGCGACCCGGGACGCGGAGCTTTCTTT. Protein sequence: CASSDPGRGAFF.